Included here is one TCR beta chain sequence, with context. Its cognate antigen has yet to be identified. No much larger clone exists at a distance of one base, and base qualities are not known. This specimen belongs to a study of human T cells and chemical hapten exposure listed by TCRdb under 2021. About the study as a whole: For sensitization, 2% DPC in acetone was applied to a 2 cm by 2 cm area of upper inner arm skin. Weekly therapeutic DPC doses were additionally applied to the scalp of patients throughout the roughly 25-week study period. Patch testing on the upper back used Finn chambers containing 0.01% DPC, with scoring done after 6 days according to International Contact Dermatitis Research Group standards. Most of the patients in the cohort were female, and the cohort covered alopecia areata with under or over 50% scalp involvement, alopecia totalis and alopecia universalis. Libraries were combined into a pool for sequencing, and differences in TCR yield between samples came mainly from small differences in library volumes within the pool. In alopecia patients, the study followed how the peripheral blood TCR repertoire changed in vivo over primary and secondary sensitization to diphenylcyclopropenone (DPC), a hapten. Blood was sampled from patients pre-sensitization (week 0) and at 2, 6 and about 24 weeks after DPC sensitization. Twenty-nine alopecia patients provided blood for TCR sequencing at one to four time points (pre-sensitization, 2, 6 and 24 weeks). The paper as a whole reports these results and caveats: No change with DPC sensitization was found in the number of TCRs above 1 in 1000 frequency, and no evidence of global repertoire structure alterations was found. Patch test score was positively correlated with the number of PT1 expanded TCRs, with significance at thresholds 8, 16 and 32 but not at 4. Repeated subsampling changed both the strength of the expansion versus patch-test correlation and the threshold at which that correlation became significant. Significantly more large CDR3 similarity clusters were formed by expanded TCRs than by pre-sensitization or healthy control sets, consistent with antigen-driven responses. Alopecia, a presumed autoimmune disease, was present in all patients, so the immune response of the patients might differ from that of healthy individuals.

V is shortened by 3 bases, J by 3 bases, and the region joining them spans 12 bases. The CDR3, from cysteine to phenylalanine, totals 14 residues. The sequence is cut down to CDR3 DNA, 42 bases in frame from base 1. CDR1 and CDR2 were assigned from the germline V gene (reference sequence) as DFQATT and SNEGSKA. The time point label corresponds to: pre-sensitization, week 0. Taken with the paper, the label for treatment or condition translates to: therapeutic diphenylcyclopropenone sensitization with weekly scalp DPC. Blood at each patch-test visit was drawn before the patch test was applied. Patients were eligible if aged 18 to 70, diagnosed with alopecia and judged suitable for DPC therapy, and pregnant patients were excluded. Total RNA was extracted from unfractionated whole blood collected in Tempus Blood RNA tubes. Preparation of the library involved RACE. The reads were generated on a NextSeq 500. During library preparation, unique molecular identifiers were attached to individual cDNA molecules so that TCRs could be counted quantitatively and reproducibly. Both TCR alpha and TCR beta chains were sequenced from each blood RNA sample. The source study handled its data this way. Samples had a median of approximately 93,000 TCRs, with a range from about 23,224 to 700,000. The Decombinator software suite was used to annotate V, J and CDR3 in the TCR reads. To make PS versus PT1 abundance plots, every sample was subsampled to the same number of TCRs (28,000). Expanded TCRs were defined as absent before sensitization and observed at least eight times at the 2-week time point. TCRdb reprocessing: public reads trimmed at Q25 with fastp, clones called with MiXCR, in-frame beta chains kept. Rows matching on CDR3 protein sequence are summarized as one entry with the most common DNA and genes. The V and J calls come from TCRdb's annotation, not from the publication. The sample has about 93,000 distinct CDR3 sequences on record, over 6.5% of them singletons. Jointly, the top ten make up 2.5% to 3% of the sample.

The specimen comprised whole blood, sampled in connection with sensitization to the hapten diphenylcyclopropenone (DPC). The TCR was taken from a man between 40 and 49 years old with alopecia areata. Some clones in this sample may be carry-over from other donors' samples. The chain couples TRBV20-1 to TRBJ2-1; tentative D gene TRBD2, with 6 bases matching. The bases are TGCAGTGCTAGGTATGGGGGGAACTACAATGAGCAGTTCTTC. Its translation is CSARYGGNYNEQFF.